The clone carrying this T cell receptor (beta chain) was seen more than once but under ten times. The target antigen is unknown. The entry originates in a study of beta chain features in type 1 diabetes. Study as a whole: Cells sorted and examined across all samples totaled approximately 100,000,000.

TCRB transcripts that were expressed got sequenced, as all of the isolated RNA had been reverse transcribed. Measured with immunoSEQ multiplex PCR; TCRdb has only the in-frame clones, and not every one. Among just over 450,000 clones, about 29% were seen once, and the ten largest hold 0.05% to 0.065%. Study-wide findings and caveats: Among patients, naive, central memory and Treg TCRB repertoires appeared more similar than among healthy donors.

Naive, central memory, regulatory and stem cell-like memory cells within the CD4+ compartment were sorted using CD45RO/CCR7/CD25/CD127/CD95/CD27. Purity exceeding 98% was reached by all sorted populations. This CDR3 has 13 amino acids. CDR1 is GTSNPN, CDR2 SVGIG, per germline (reference sequence). V lost 8 bases and J 4 bases, leaving 15 bases between the germline ends. Material: naive CD4+ T cells from blood. The chain carries TRBV30 and TRBJ2-1; D may be TRBD2 (6 bases). This clonotype originated in a man aged 18 to 30 in good health. DNA for the CDR3: TGTGCCGGCGGGGACCCTACATACAATGAGCAGTTCTTC. Translated: CAGGDPTYNEQFF.